A single sample is the source of the 18 T cell receptor beta chains below, sequenced in a study of OX40 agonist ivuxolimab in advanced cancers. The protocol was immunoSEQ multiplex PCR, while the TCRdb copy is restricted to in-frame clones and leaves out a portion. Of around 67,000 clones listed, approximately 88% are singletons. The sample in question was CD4+ or CD8+ T cells sorted from blood, obtained in a trial of the OX40 agonist ivuxolimab. These receptors were taken from an adult with an advanced solid tumor such as melanoma, head and neck, liver or kidney cancer.

This sequence joins TRBV18 and TRBJ2-3, with D unresolved. CDR1 KGHSH and CDR2 LQKENI come from the germline V gene. Between the trimmed V and J ends, which lost 0 bases and 0 bases, there was a span of 10 bases. The CDR3 consists of 16 residues. CDR3 region: CASSPPALSSTDTQYF. CDR3 DNA: TGTGCCAGCTCACCACCTGCCCTCTCAAGCACAGATACGCAGTATTTT.

V gene TRBV18 combines with J gene TRBJ2-7; 9 bases are shared with TRBD2. Looked up from germline, CDR1 is KGHSH and CDR2 is LQKENI. J gave up 2 bases and V 3 bases, and 8 bases lay outside the gene matches. This CDR3 has 16 residues. The CDR3 DNA is TGTGCCAGCTCACCCCCTGGGGGCGGGAGGGCCTACGAGCAGTACTTC. This gives the protein CASSPPGGGRAYEQYF.

This chain connects TRBV6-5 to TRBJ2-2; TRBD2 might be the D (5 bases). The CDR3 has 15 residues. Germline CDR1 and CDR2: MNHEY and SVGAGI. V dropped 4 bases and J dropped 4 bases, with 13 bases sitting between them. CDR3 region: CASSSSAAGTGELFF. The CDR3 nucleotides read TGTGCCAGCAGTTCCAGCGCTGCGGGCACCGGGGAGCTGTTTTTT.

The V gene is TRBV7-9, the J gene TRBJ2-5; D is possibly TRBD1 (5 bases). In germline, CDR1 is SEHNR, CDR2 FQNEAQ (reference sequence). Trimming stripped 1 base from V and 2 bases from J, with 14 bases between. This CDR3 contains 16 residues. CDR3 in amino acids: CASSLVISRGQETQYF. CDR3 DNA sequence: TGTGCCAGCAGCTTAGTTATTTCAAGGGGTCAAGAGACCCAGTACTTC.

The V gene is TRBV6-5, the J gene TRBJ2-7, with D uncertain. The CDR3 runs 14 residues. The germline V gene has CDR1 MNHEY and CDR2 SVGAGI. V was trimmed by 5 bases and J by 2 bases, leaving 13 bases between them. The CDR3 here is CASSPLGGTYEQYF. The CDR3 coding sequence is TGTGCCAGCAGTCCACTTGGTGGAACCTACGAGCAGTACTTC.

The chain joins TRBV18 to TRBJ1-5; TRBD1 matches at 10 bases. The ends lost 4 bases at V and 6 bases at J; junction bases unmatched: 3. The length of the CDR3 is 14 residues. Per germline, CDR1 KGHSH and CDR2 LQKENI. The CDR3 sequence: CASSLGTGAQPQHF. CDR3 nucleotide sequence: TGTGCCAGCTCACTCGGGACAGGGGCTCAGCCCCAGCATTTT.

The V call is TRBV7-9, the J call TRBJ1-1; 7 bases are a match to TRBD1. This CDR3 is built from 14 residues. CDR1 and CDR2 from the germline V gene are SEHNR and FQNEAQ (reference sequence). Unmatched junction bases numbered 3, after V lost 4 bases and J lost 1 base. The CDR3 nucleotides are TGTGCCAGCAGCTGGGGACAGACGAACACTGAAGCTTTCTTT. Its protein is CASSWGQTNTEAFF.

The chain links TRBV5-1 to TRBJ2-7; weak D call: TRBD2 (6 bases). CDR3 length equals 16 residues. V lost 0 bases and J lost 0, with 13 bases in between. Germline loops: CDR1 SGHRS, CDR2 YFSETQ. Here the CDR3 DNA reads TGCGCCAGCAGCTTGGATGCGGGGAAGAGCTCCTACGAGCAGTACTTC. This codes for CASSLDAGKSSYEQYF.

This chain joins TRBV25-1 and TRBJ2-5, with D possibly matching TRBD1 (6 bases). Trimming cost V 5 bases and J 5 bases, with 15 bases left between them. CDR1 is MGHDK, CDR2 SYGVNS, per germline. This CDR3 has 14 residues. The CDR3 region has the DNA TGTGCCAGCAGTTACACGACAGGTCGGGAGACCCAGTACTTC. It codes for CASSYTTGRETQYF.

V is TRBV18 and J is TRBJ2-1; possible D gene TRBD2, 6 bases. The length of the CDR3 is 12 residues. Trimming removed 3 bases from V and 8 bases from J, with 8 bases in between. The germline V gene has CDR1 KGHSH and CDR2 LQKENI. The CDR3 here is CASSPGGDEQFF. CDR3 coding DNA: TGTGCCAGCTCACCGGGAGGCGATGAGCAGTTCTTC.

V usage is TRBV5-4 and J usage is TRBJ1-1; TRBD1 matches at 11 bases. Germline CDR1 is SGHNT and CDR2 is YYREEE (reference sequence). CDR3 length equals 16 residues. J was trimmed by 4 bases and V by 4 bases; bases with no gene match: 9. CDR3 in amino acids: CASSQLGGTGGTEAFF. The CDR3 region has the DNA TGTGCCAGCAGCCAGCTTGGAGGGACAGGGGGCACTGAAGCTTTCTTT.

The V and J genes are TRBV14 and TRBJ1-1, with D possibly matching TRBD1 (5 bases). Germline V gene lookup returns CDR1 SGHDN and CDR2 FVKESK. The CDR3 is 13 amino acids. V was cut by 2 bases and J by 4 bases, with 8 bases left in between. The chain's CDR3 is CASSQSRGTEAFF. The CDR3, as DNA: TGTGCCAGCAGCCAATCGAGGGGCACTGAAGCTTTCTTT.

V and J are TRBV4-1 and TRBJ1-4, with TRBD1 as a possible D gene (6 bases). Trimming removed 5 bases from V and 0 bases from J, with 13 bases in between. This CDR3 is built from 16 residues. The V gene's germline CDR1 is MGHRA and CDR2 YSYEKL. The CDR3 spells CASSSWTDATNEKLFF. The CDR3, as DNA: TGCGCCAGCAGCTCATGGACAGATGCAACTAATGAAAAACTGTTTTTT.

The chain is built from TRBV10-3 and TRBJ2-7; 9 bases are a match to TRBD1. Germline CDR1 reads ENHRY; CDR2 reads SYGVKD. The CDR3 extends over 17 amino acids. Germline trimming cut 6 bases from V and 3 bases from J; bases unmatched to any gene: 15. This CDR3 is CAIRSGQGSLRRYEQYF. CDR3 nucleotides: TGTGCCATCAGGAGCGGACAGGGGTCGTTGAGGCGCTACGAGCAGTACTTC.

V and J are TRBV4-2 and TRBJ2-1, with a weak D call TRBD1 (5 bases). The V end was cut by 5 bases, the J end by 3 bases, with 14 bases between. Looked up from germline, CDR1 is LGHNA and CDR2 is YNFKEQ. There are 15 residues in the CDR3. CDR3 sequence: CASSSDKTVYNEQFF. CDR3 nucleotide sequence: TGTGCCAGCAGCTCGGACAAGACTGTCTACAATGAGCAGTTCTTC.

The chain employs TRBV19 and TRBJ2-2; the D is unclear. Between the trimmed V and J ends, which lost 4 bases and 8 bases, there was a span of 14 bases. The CDR3 is made up of 14 amino acids. The germline V gene encodes CDR1 LNHDA and CDR2 SQIVND (reference sequence). The CDR3 sequence is CASSSGPMAGELFF. The CDR3 DNA reads as TGTGCCAGTAGTAGTGGACCAATGGCAGGGGAGCTGTTTTTT.

The chain couples TRBV29-1 to TRBJ2-3; tentatively, D is TRBD1 or TRBD2 (5 bases each). The V gene lost 3 bases and the J gene lost 4 bases, with 11 bases spanning the gap. There are 13 residues in the CDR3. Germline V gene lookup returns CDR1 SQVTM and CDR2 ANQGSEA. This CDR3 reads CSVDGAMADTQYF. Here the CDR3 DNA reads TGCAGCGTTGACGGGGCTATGGCAGATACGCAGTATTTT.

The chain couples TRBV12-5 to TRBJ1-4, with D possibly matching TRBD1 (6 bases). This CDR3 is built from 14 residues. CDR1 and CDR2 (germline): LGHNT, FRNRAP. V dropped 2 bases and J dropped 3 bases, with 7 bases sitting between them. The CDR3 loop reads CASGLTGSNEKLFF. The CDR3 coding sequence is TGTGCTAGTGGTTTGACAGGGTCTAATGAAAAACTGTTTTTT. The variable domain in full, completed from reference TRBV12-5 and TRBJ1-4, reads DARVTQTPRHKVTEMGQEVTMRCQPILGHNTVFWYRQTMMQGLELLAYFRNRAPLDDSGMPKDRFSAEMPDATLATLKIQPSEPRDSAVYFCASGLTGSNEKLFFGSGTQLSVL.